The rows below give T cell receptor beta chains drawn from one sample of a study of T cell changes during pregnancy in multiple sclerosis. The repertoire was sequenced with immunoSEQ multiplex PCR; TCRdb's copy has only in-frame clones and lacks some. The sample lists tens of thousands of clones; 80% to 95% were seen once. The sequencing used peripheral blood, collected in the third trimester of pregnancy. The receptors come from a female donor in good health, enrolled as a control in a pregnancy study. The CDR3 runs from the conserved cysteine through the conserved F or W. A D gene is named only where the DNA matches it firmly. Some rows mark clone size as missing; the rest say once, few, many or name a class of expanded clone.

d_call clone_size j_call v_call cdr3_nt cdr3_aa
- few TRBJ1-6 TRBV5-8 TGTGCCAGCAGCCGTAGAGACAGGTCGGCTTCACCCCTCCACTTT CASSRRDRSASPLHF
- - TRBJ2-5 TRBV19 TGTGCCAGTAGTATCCAGACAAATGTATGGGAGACCCAGTACTTC CASSIQTNVWETQYF
TRBD1 - TRBJ2-1 TRBV19 TGTGCCAGTAACCCCGGGACAGGGGTTTACAATGAGCAGTTCTTC CASNPGTGVYNEQFF
TRBD1 - TRBJ1-2 TRBV30 TGTGCCTGGAGTGTACCCAGGGGGCCTGGCTATGGCTACACCTTC CAWSVPRGPGYGYTF
TRBD2 - TRBJ2-1 TRBV7-2 TGTGCCAGCAGCCGCGGACTAGTCAGCGATGAGCAGTTCTTC CASSRGLVSDEQFF
- - TRBJ2-2 TRBV19 TGTGCCTCCTTAGTCCTTGGCGGGGAGCTGTTTTTT CASLVLGGELFF
- - TRBJ2-2 TRBV9 TGTGCCAGCAGCGTACAGGCGGGAACGGCCGGGGAGCTGTTTTTT CASSVQAGTAGELFF
- - TRBJ2-6 TRBV19 TGTGCCAGTACCCCCGGGTCCTCTGGGGCCAACGTCCTGACTTTC CASTPGSSGANVLTF
- - TRBJ2-7 TRBV2 TGTGCCAGCAGTGCGACAGGCAGCTCCTACGAGCAGTACTTC CASSATGSSYEQYF
- - TRBJ2-1 TRBV7-2 TGTGCCAGCAGCTTAGCGGGGGGTATCCCCAATATCAATGAGCAGTTCTTC CASSLAGGIPNINEQFF
TRBD1 - TRBJ2-6 TRBV4-3 TGCGCCAGCAGCCCCGGACTGACAGGGACTGGGGCCAACGTCCTGACTTTC CASSPGLTGTGANVLTF
TRBD2 - TRBJ2-1 TRBV27 TGTGCCAGCAGTCCCCCGGCGGGGGGCTACAATGAGCAGTTCTTC CASSPPAGGYNEQFF
TRBD2 - TRBJ2-1 TRBV27 TGTGCCAGCAGCGCGGCAGGACTAGCGGGGGGAGCGGGAGAGCAGTTCTTC CASSAAGLAGGAGEQFF
TRBD2 once TRBJ2-1 TRBV5-1 TGCGCCAGCAGCGCACTAGCGGGGGGCCACAATGAGCAGTTCTTC CASSALAGGHNEQFF
- - TRBJ2-7 TRBV7-8 TGTGCCAGCAGCTCACTACAGGGTATCTACGAGCAGTACTTC CASSSLQGIYEQYF
TRBD1 - TRBJ1-6 TRBV27 TGTGCCAGCAATAACGGCCCGGGACAGGGAGCTAATTCACCCCTCCACTTT CASNNGPGQGANSPLHF
TRBD2 - TRBJ2-7 TRBV5-4 TGTGCCAGCAGCTTTTGGGGCGGGGGCTACGAGCAGTACTTC CASSFWGGGYEQYF
TRBD1 - TRBJ2-7 TRBV6-5 TGTGCCAGCAGTTACTCGGGACAGCTATCCTACGAGCAGTACTTC CASSYSGQLSYEQYF
- - TRBJ2-1 TRBV13 TGTGCCAGCAGCTTAGCAGGGGCTTCAGGCTCCTACAATGAGCAGTTCTTC CASSLAGASGSYNEQFF
TRBD2 - TRBJ2-3 TRBV30 TGTGCCTGGAGTCTCGAGCGGGGGGGTAGGGATACGCAGTATTTT CAWSLERGGRDTQYF
- - TRBJ2-7 TRBV19 TGTGCCAGTAGTGTTTCCGGGACAGGACTAGTATACGAGCAGTACTTC CASSVSGTGLVYEQYF
TRBD1 - TRBJ1-4 TRBV18 TGTGCCAGCTCACAACAGGGGCCTAATGAAAAACTGTTTTTT CASSQQGPNEKLFF
- - TRBJ2-2 TRBV23-1 TGCGCCAGCAGTCAAACCGTTGAAAGGGAGTTGAACACCGGGGAGCTGTTTTTT CASSQTVERELNTGELFF
- - TRBJ2-1 TRBV5-1 TGCGCCAGCAGCTCGACAGAGGTTTACAATGAGCAGTTCTTC CASSSTEVYNEQFF
- - TRBJ2-7 TRBV28 TGTGCCAGCAGGCGGCCTGACCGATCCTACGAGCAGTACTTC CASRRPDRSYEQYF
TRBD1 - TRBJ1-2 TRBV7-2 TGTGCCAGCAGTCCCCGCCCAGGGGGCAAAGTCGATGGCTACACCTTC CASSPRPGGKVDGYTF
- - TRBJ1-1 TRBV10-2 TGCGCCAGCAGCAGTAACGAGAACACTGAAGCTTTCTTT CASSSNENTEAFF
TRBD2 - TRBJ2-5 TRBV29-1 TGCAGCGTTGCCGGGACTAGCGGCCAAGAGACCCAGTACTTC CSVAGTSGQETQYF
- - TRBJ1-6 TRBV11-2 TGTGCCAGCGGCTTCGAGCAGGCCAATTCACCCCTCCACTTT CASGFEQANSPLHF
TRBD2 - TRBJ2-7 TRBV7-2 TGTGCCAGCAGCCGCCAGATAAGACTAGCGGGAGGCTACGAGCAGTACTTC CASSRQIRLAGGYEQYF
- - TRBJ2-1 TRBV11-1 TGTGCCAGCAGCTGGGGTGGGAACAAGGCGGGAACCTTTCAGTTCTTC CASSWGGNKAGTFQFF
TRBD2 - TRBJ2-3 TRBV10-2 TGCGCCAGCAGAACGGTATTGCGGGGGGACCTCACAGATACGCAGTATTTT CASRTVLRGDLTDTQYF
- - TRBJ2-7 TRBV7-2 TGTGCCAGCAGCCCCCCCACCTCAGGGCAGTACTTC CASSPPTSGQYF
- once TRBJ1-2 TRBV21-1 TGTGCCAGCAGATTGGGGCGGGGGCTTCGATATGGCTACACCTTC CASRLGRGLRYGYTF
TRBD2 - TRBJ2-1 TRBV5-4 TGTGCCAGCAGCCCACGACTAGCGGGAGGGCCCGATGAGCAGTTCTTC CASSPRLAGGPDEQFF
- - TRBJ2-3 TRBV27 TGTGCCAGCAGTTTATTCGAGACAGATACGCAGTATTTT CASSLFETDTQYF
TRBD2 - TRBJ2-3 TRBV25-1 TGTGCCAGCAGCTTAACAGCGGGGGGCCAAGATACGCAGTATTTT CASSLTAGGQDTQYF
- - TRBJ2-1 TRBV27 TGTGCCACCGGGGGATCGAGCTCCTACAATGAGCAGTTCTTC CATGGSSSYNEQFF
- - TRBJ2-2 TRBV9 TGTGCCAGCAGAGGGCCCGTGGGGGGGCTGGGCGGGGAGCTGTTTTTT CASRGPVGGLGGELFF
- - TRBJ2-1 TRBV18 TGTGCCAGCTCACCACAGGGGTTAGAAGGTGAGCAGTTCTTC CASSPQGLEGEQFF
TRBD2 - TRBJ2-1 TRBV6-4 TGTGCCAGCAGTGACGGGACTAGCGGGAATGAGCAGTTCTTC CASSDGTSGNEQFF
TRBD2 once TRBJ2-7 TRBV6-1 TGTGCCAGCAGTGGGGGAGGGAGCTCCTACGAGCAGTACTTC CASSGGGSSYEQYF
- - TRBJ2-7 TRBV28 TGTGCCAGCAGTACTCCGGGACATCTCTACGAGCAGTACTTC CASSTPGHLYEQYF
TRBD2 - TRBJ2-7 TRBV9 TGTGCCAGCAGCGCTCGACTAGCCTCCGAGCAGTACTTC CASSARLASEQYF
- - TRBJ1-5 TRBV19 TGTGCCAGTAGGTTGACTGCGGGGAAGCCCCAGCATTTT CASRLTAGKPQHF
TRBD1 - TRBJ2-1 TRBV27 TGTGCCAGCAGAGTCATGGACAGGGGTCATGGTGAGCAGTTCTTC CASRVMDRGHGEQFF
- - TRBJ2-1 TRBV6-5 TGTGCCAGCAGACCTACAGGGAACTCCTACAATGAGCAGTTCTTC CASRPTGNSYNEQFF
TRBD2 - TRBJ2-3 TRBV9 TGTGCCAGCAGCGTAGGACTAGCCGCAGATACGCAGTATTTT CASSVGLAADTQYF
TRBD1 - TRBJ2-5 TRBV7-9 TGTGCCAGCTCCTCGGACAGGGATGTGGAGACCCAGTACTTC CASSSDRDVETQYF
- once TRBJ1-1 TRBV29-1 TGCAGCGTCGTAACAGGGACTGAAGCTTTCTTT CSVVTGTEAFF
- - TRBJ1-1 TRBV6-5 TGTGCCAGCAGTTACCGAGCTGAAGCTTTCTTT CASSYRAEAFF
TRBD1 - TRBJ1-3 TRBV5-4 TGTGCCAGCAGCTTGGAGACAGGGGTGGGAAACACCATATATTTT CASSLETGVGNTIYF
TRBD2 - TRBJ2-5 TRBV18 TGTGCCAGCTCACCAAAGGGACTAGCGGGAGGATTGGAGACCCAGTACTTC CASSPKGLAGGLETQYF
TRBD1 - TRBJ1-2 TRBV4-1 TGCGCCAGCAGCGCAAAGGACAGGGGAAAATACTTC CASSAKDRGKYF
- - TRBJ1-2 TRBV10-1 TGCGCCAGCAGTGCGGGGCACCCTAGCGATGGCTACACCTTC CASSAGHPSDGYTF